This TCR beta chain derives from a study of blood T cell repertoires in COVID-19. This CDR3 is built from 13 residues. The germline CDR1 and CDR2 sequences are MNHEY and SMNVEV (reference sequence). The ends lost 6 bases at V and 3 bases at J; junction bases unmatched: 4. Sequencing used immunoSEQ multiplex PCR; TCRdb keeps in-frame clones, though not all of them. The sample gives approximately 300,000 clones, around 86% of which show up once; around 1.7% is in the top ten. The material sequenced was peripheral blood. V usage is TRBV27 and J usage is TRBJ2-7, with TRBD1 matching 8 bases. The sequence derives from a woman aged 45-65 years with acute or convalescent COVID-19. In nucleotides, the CDR3 is TGTGCCAGCAGAGGACAGGGACACTACGAGCAGTACTTC. It translates to CASRGQGHYEQYF.